A selection of T cell receptor beta chains follows, all from one sample in a study of blood T cell repertoires in COVID-19. Sequencing used immunoSEQ multiplex PCR; TCRdb keeps in-frame clones, though not all of them. Counted here are about 270,000 clones, about 90% occurring once; the ten biggest clones make up about an eighth. The source material was peripheral blood. All receptors come from a woman in her 30s with COVID-19, enrolled during active disease. Each CDR3 is given with its conserved first and last residue. Each record gives: D gene, J gene, clone size, V gene, CDR3 protein, CDR3 DNA. D genes are given only for firm matches. Size is stated for part of the rows, as once, few or many counts, or as a class when the clone is expanded.

TRBD1 TRBJ2-7 NA TRBV9 CASSPSTRTGDYEQYF TGTGCCAGCAGCCCCTCAACTCGGACAGGGGACTACGAGCAGTACTTC
TRBD2 TRBJ2-5 NA TRBV28 CASSQYLAGGPETQYF TGTGCCAGCAGCCAATACCTAGCGGGGGGGCCAGAGACCCAGTACTTC
TRBD2 TRBJ2-2 NA TRBV3-1/TRBV3-2 CASSPLGSGGPNTGELFF TGTGCCAGCAGCCCGCTTGGGAGCGGGGGCCCGAACACCGGGGAGCTGTTTTTT
NA TRBJ2-1 once TRBV20-1 CSLGVNEQFF TGCAGTCTTGGAGTCAATGAGCAGTTCTTC
NA TRBJ2-7 NA TRBV11-2 CASSPIGGGRYYEQYF TGTGCCAGCAGCCCAATAGGGGGGGGGCGTTATTACGAGCAGTACTTC
NA TRBJ2-3 NA TRBV3-1/TRBV3-2 CASTRSSANGDTQYF TGTGCCAGCACCCGATCTAGCGCCAATGGTGATACGCAGTATTTT
TRBD2 TRBJ2-7 NA TRBV10-2 CASSVSGTRGYEQYF TGCGCCAGCAGTGTCTCCGGGACTAGGGGCTACGAGCAGTACTTC
NA TRBJ2-7 NA TRBV2 CASTQFSSRDEQYF TGTGCCAGCACTCAGTTCAGTAGTCGGGACGAGCAGTACTTC
TRBD2 TRBJ2-3 NA TRBV28 CASSSGGARKTDTQYF TGTGCCAGCAGTTCCGGGGGGGCCCGAAAGACAGATACGCAGTATTTT
NA TRBJ2-5 NA TRBV19 CASSIHQDQETQYF TGTGCCAGTAGTATCCACCAGGATCAAGAGACCCAGTACTTC
NA TRBJ2-7 NA TRBV15 CATSRDNYGQGYEQYF TGTGCCACCAGCAGAGACAACTACGGCCAGGGGTACGAGCAGTACTTC
NA TRBJ2-1 NA TRBV7-7 CASSSGASSYNEQFF TGTGCCAGCAGCTCGGGAGCGAGCTCCTACAATGAGCAGTTCTTC
NA TRBJ2-6 once TRBV10-3 CAISESGAGFPSGANVLTF TGTGCCATCAGTGAGTCGGGGGCAGGCTTCCCCTCTGGGGCCAACGTCCTGACTTTC
TRBD1 TRBJ1-3 NA TRBV18 CASSPGQASGNTIYF TGTGCCAGCTCACCGGGACAGGCCTCTGGAAACACCATATATTTT
TRBD2 TRBJ2-7 NA TRBV6-5 CASSIWTSDPYEQYF TGTGCCAGCAGTATCTGGACTAGCGACCCCTACGAGCAGTACTTC
TRBD1 TRBJ2-7 NA TRBV7-9 CASSLADRAKVEQYF TGTGCCAGCAGCCTGGCGGACAGGGCAAAGGTCGAGCAGTACTTC
NA TRBJ2-2 NA TRBV7-2 CASSQGTPNTGELFF TGTGCCAGCAGCCAAGGGACTCCGAACACCGGGGAGCTGTTTTTT
TRBD1 TRBJ1-2 NA TRBV2 CASSLGQGNGYTF TGTGCCAGCAGCCTGGGACAGGGGAACGGCTACACCTTC
NA TRBJ1-1 NA TRBV6-5 CASSYAHGNTEAFF TGTGCCAGCAGTTACGCGCACGGGAACACTGAAGCTTTCTTT
TRBD2 TRBJ2-1 once TRBV3-1/TRBV3-2 CASSQKTGGPRNEQFF TGTGCCAGCAGCCAAAAAACGGGGGGGCCCCGGAATGAGCAGTTCTTC
TRBD1 TRBJ2-5 NA TRBV5-5 CASSAGTGRQETQYF TGTGCCAGCAGCGCAGGGACAGGGAGACAAGAGACCCAGTACTTC
NA TRBJ2-2 NA TRBV6-1 CASSEWAPNTGELFF TGTGCCAGCAGTGAATGGGCACCGAACACCGGGGAGCTGTTTTTT
NA TRBJ2-4 NA TRBV5-1 CASSLQRGNIQYF TGCGCCAGCAGCTTACAGAGAGGGAACATTCAGTACTTC
TRBD1 TRBJ2-7 NA TRBV28 CASSHGQGDHEQYF TGTGCCAGCAGCCACGGACAGGGTGACCACGAGCAGTACTTC
TRBD1 TRBJ2-7 NA TRBV5-1 CASSLEGGTGRSHEQYF TGCGCCAGCAGCTTGGAAGGGGGGACAGGGAGGTCTCACGAGCAGTACTTC
NA TRBJ2-2 NA TRBV5-1 CASSLETGELFF TGCGCCAGCAGCTTAGAGACCGGGGAGCTGTTTTTT
TRBD2 TRBJ2-5 NA TRBV3-1/TRBV3-2 CASSQGTSGGRRTQYF TGTGCCAGCAGCCAAGGGACTAGCGGGGGGCGGCGGACCCAGTACTTC
NA TRBJ1-5 NA TRBV4-1 CASSQGKPWGSHQPQHF TGCGCCAGCAGCCAAGGGAAGCCCTGGGGCTCCCATCAGCCCCAGCATTTT
NA TRBJ2-5 NA TRBV30 CAWREGQTIEETQYF TGTGCCTGGAGGGAAGGACAGACGATTGAAGAGACCCAGTACTTC
NA TRBJ1-5 NA TRBV27 CASSSKGSGQPQHF TGTGCCAGCAGTTCAAAAGGGAGTGGTCAGCCCCAGCATTTT
NA TRBJ2-7 NA TRBV9 CASSVALETASYEQYF TGTGCCAGCAGCGTGGCTTTGGAGACAGCCTCCTACGAGCAGTACTTC
TRBD1 TRBJ2-3 NA TRBV5-5 CASSLEPQGTTDTQYF TGTGCCAGCAGCTTGGAGCCACAGGGGACCACAGATACGCAGTATTTT
TRBD1 TRBJ1-2 NA TRBV5-1 CASSLEGTGANEGGYTF TGCGCCAGCAGCTTGGAAGGAACAGGGGCGAACGAGGGTGGCTACACCTTC
NA TRBJ1-4 NA TRBV18 CASSSSWGGDNEKLFF TGTGCCAGCTCATCCTCCTGGGGAGGGGATAATGAAAAACTGTTTTTT
NA TRBJ1-5 NA TRBV12-5 CARGRFQPQHF TGTGCCCGAGGTAGGTTTCAGCCCCAGCATTTT
NA TRBJ1-2 NA TRBV10-3 CAISESIIGQQNYGYTF TGTGCCATCAGTGAGTCGATTATAGGACAGCAAAACTATGGCTACACCTTC
NA TRBJ2-7 NA TRBV7-8 CASSFARTRYEQYF TGTGCCAGCAGCTTCGCCCGAACTCGGTACGAGCAGTACTTC
NA TRBJ1-6 NA TRBV7-2 CASSLGGAGAILSSPLHF TGTGCCAGCAGCTTGGGGGGGGCTGGTGCTATATTGAGTTCACCCCTCCACTTT
TRBD2 TRBJ2-7 NA TRBV2 CASSPFGGGRDEQYF TGTGCCAGCAGTCCCTTTGGCGGGGGGAGGGACGAGCAGTACTTC
TRBD2 TRBJ2-1 NA TRBV6-5 CASSYIAGSYNEQFF TGTGCCAGCAGTTACATAGCGGGCTCCTACAATGAGCAGTTCTTC
NA TRBJ2-7 few TRBV2 CASGLVAGTYSYEQYF TGTGCCAGCGGGTTGGTGGCAGGTACCTACTCCTACGAGCAGTACTTC
TRBD1 TRBJ1-2 NA TRBV11-2 CASSLEGDRDYGYTF TGTGCCAGCAGCTTAGAGGGGGACAGGGACTATGGCTACACCTTC
NA TRBJ2-7 NA TRBV11-2 CASSSAMAAEQYF TGTGCCAGCAGTTCTGCAATGGCGGCAGAGCAGTACTTC
NA TRBJ2-5 few TRBV7-8 CASSFGTQETQYF TGTGCCAGCAGCTTTGGCACCCAAGAGACCCAGTACTTC
TRBD1 TRBJ2-7 NA TRBV19 CASSIDVDRWSYEQYF TGTGCCAGTAGTATAGATGTGGACAGGTGGTCCTACGAGCAGTACTTC
NA TRBJ1-2 NA TRBV6-5 CASSTPGLFWGYTF TGTGCCAGCAGTACACCGGGACTTTTTTGGGGCTACACCTTC
TRBD2 TRBJ2-7 once TRBV7-8 CASSWNLAGESKRHEQYF TGTGCCAGCAGCTGGAATCTAGCGGGGGAGAGCAAGCGGCACGAGCAGTACTTC
TRBD2 TRBJ2-5 once TRBV5-1 CASSLAQLAGETQYF TGCGCCAGCAGCTTGGCCCAACTAGCGGGGGAGACCCAGTACTTC
NA TRBJ1-2 once TRBV9 CASSVESSSNYGYTF TGTGCCAGCAGCGTAGAGAGCTCCTCTAACTATGGCTACACCTTC
TRBD2 TRBJ2-3 NA TRBV28 CASSLPAGSTDTQYF TGTGCCAGCAGCCTCCCAGCGGGGAGCACAGATACGCAGTATTTT
NA TRBJ2-3 NA TRBV27 CASSLEQGPTDTQYF TGTGCCAGCAGTTTGGAACAGGGACCCACAGATACGCAGTATTTT
TRBD1 TRBJ2-5 NA TRBV7-9 CASSSLGTEDRVGETQYF TGTGCCAGCAGCTCTTTGGGGACCGAGGACAGGGTAGGAGAGACCCAGTACTTC
NA TRBJ2-7 once TRBV13 CASSNGQSSYEQYF TGTGCCAGCAGCAATGGACAGAGCTCCTACGAGCAGTACTTC
NA TRBJ2-3 NA TRBV1 CTSSQLAGGWYSTDTQYF TGCACCAGCAGCCAGCTAGCGGGGGGGTGGTATAGCACAGATACGCAGTATTTT
NA TRBJ1-5 once TRBV19 CASSILGTTSNQPQHF TGTGCCAGTAGTATACTCGGGACAACCAGCAATCAGCCCCAGCATTTT